These 21 T cell receptor beta chains came from one sample sequenced in a study of blood T cell repertoires in COVID-19. Profiled with immunoSEQ multiplex PCR; TCRdb holds only in-frame clones, not every one. The sample lists 100,000 to 150,000 clones, about four fifths occurring once. The sample was peripheral blood. Source of these receptors: a man between 25 and 39 years old with COVID-19, enrolled during active disease.

The chain recombines TRBV19 with TRBJ2-3; D gene ambiguous. The ends were cut back, 1 base at V and 7 bases at J, with 6 bases in the middle. The germline CDR1 and CDR2 sequences are LNHDA and SQIVND (reference sequence). The CDR3 has 12 residues. DNA for the CDR3: TGTGCCAGTAGTATAGGGCTGAATACGCAGTATTTT. It specifies CASSIGLNTQYF.

This clone was recorded only once. The chain combines TRBV7-8 with TRBJ1-2; maybe TRBD1 (6 bases). Germline CDR1 and CDR2: SGHVS and FQNEAQ. This CDR3 is 13 amino acids long. V shed 8 bases and J shed 6 bases, with 16 bases lying between them. Written as DNA, the CDR3 is TGTGCCAGCGGAGAGGGACATTGGGATGGCTACACCTTC. This translates into CASGEGHWDGYTF.

This clone was recorded a few times. V gene TRBV4-1 combines with J gene TRBJ2-3, with 11 bases fitting TRBD2. This CDR3 has 16 amino acids. With 0 bases clipped from V and 9 bases from J, the junction kept 8 bases outside the gene matches. Germline CDR1 and CDR2: MGHRA and YSYEKL. CDR3 in amino acids: CASSQEIAGGAWTQYF. The CDR3 nucleotides read TGCGCCAGCAGCCAAGAAATAGCGGGGGGGGCATGGACGCAGTATTTT.

The chain combines TRBV6-6 with TRBJ2-7; 10 positions match TRBD1. Unmatched junction bases numbered 7, after V lost 6 bases and J lost 5 bases. Germline V gene sequence: CDR1 MNHNY, CDR2 SVGAGI (reference sequence). The CDR3 loop spans 14 amino acids. CDR3 residues: CASRLGTGVHEQYF. CDR3 DNA sequence: TGTGCCAGCAGACTCGGGACAGGGGTGCACGAGCAGTACTTC.

In DNA, the CDR3 is TGTGCCAGCAGCCGCCTGAGACAGGACTACGAGCAGTACTTC. Residues: CASSRLRQDYEQYF. The chain employs TRBV11-2 and TRBJ2-7, with D tentatively TRBD1 (6 bases). Deletions cut 5 bases from V and 3 bases from J, with 14 bases between. The germline gives CDR1 SGHAT, CDR2 FQNNGV. The CDR3 is 14 amino acids.

CDR3: CASSWTGGAWTRYNEQFF. The CDR3 DNA reads TGTGCCAGCAGCTGGACAGGGGGCGCTTGGACGCGATACAATGAGCAGTTCTTC. J is TRBJ2-1 and V is TRBV5-5; 11 positions match TRBD1. Germline-derived CDR1 and CDR2 are SGHKS and YYEKEE (reference sequence). The CDR3 is made up of 18 amino acids. J gave up 4 bases and V 3 bases, and 12 bases lay outside the gene matches. Filled out from reference TRBV5-5 and TRBJ2-1, the complete variable domain reads DAGVTQSPTHLIKTRGQQVTLRCSPISGHKSVSWYQQVLGQGPQFIFQYYEKEERGRGNFPDRFSARQFPNYSSELNVNALLLGDSALYLCASSWTGGAWTRYNEQFFGPGTRLTVL.

The rearrangement joins TRBV2 to TRBJ2-1, with TRBD1 as a possible D gene (5 bases). There are 15 residues in the CDR3. Germline V gene sequence: CDR1 SNHLY, CDR2 FYNNEI. V shed 0 bases and J shed 3 bases, with 9 bases lying between them. The CDR3 DNA reads TGTGCCAGCAGTGAAGCGGCAGGGTACTACAATGAGCAGTTCTTC. The encoded protein is CASSEAAGYYNEQFF.

This clone was seen once. This sequence joins TRBV6-2 or TRBV6-3 and TRBJ2-3; 11 bases align to TRBD2. The CDR3 runs to 18 residues. Trimming cost V 0 bases and J 3 bases; bases outside gene matches: 8. Germline CDR1 reads MNHEY; CDR2 reads SVGEGT. The CDR3 region is CASSYSTSGDLGTDTQYF. CDR3 coding DNA: TGTGCCAGCAGTTACTCGACTAGCGGGGACCTGGGGACAGATACGCAGTATTTT.

This clone showed up just once. The rearrangement joins TRBV11-3 to TRBJ1-2; D ambiguous. With 1 base removed from V and 6 bases from J, the gap between germline ends came to 3 bases. This CDR3 contains 11 residues. CDR1 is SGHNT, CDR2 YENEEA, per germline. The CDR3 sequence is CASSLADGYTF. DNA for the CDR3: TGTGCCAGCAGCTTAGCCGATGGCTACACCTTC.

The rearrangement joins TRBV4-2 to TRBJ2-1; TRBD2 aligns across 8 bases. This CDR3 region has 16 residues. CDR1 and CDR2 (germline): LGHNA, YNFKEQ. The V gene end was trimmed by 3 bases and the J gene end by 7 bases; junction bases not matched to a gene: 11. Here the CDR3 DNA reads TGTGCCAGCAGCCAGGAACTAGCGGCCCTTGGGAATGAGCAGTTCTTC. Protein: CASSQELAALGNEQFF.

The gene calls are TRBV3-1 (or the pseudogene TRBV3-2) and TRBJ2-2; D is unclear. This CDR3 has 14 amino acids. V lost 3 bases, J lost 0 bases, and 5 bases lay in between. CDR1 LGHDT and CDR2 YNNKEL come from the germline V gene (reference sequence). CDR3 residues: CASSQASNTGELFF. CDR3 sequence (DNA): TGTGCCAGCAGCCAGGCCTCGAACACCGGGGAGCTGTTTTTT.

The chain links TRBV4-3 to TRBJ2-3; 10 bases align to TRBD1. This CDR3 region has 15 residues. The germline CDR1 and CDR2 sequences are LGHNA and YSLEER. Trimming removed 1 base from V and 4 bases from J; junction bases left unmatched: 2. The chain's CDR3 is CASSQVGQGADTQYF. DNA for the CDR3: TGCGCCAGCAGCCAAGTAGGACAGGGGGCAGATACGCAGTATTTT.

V gene TRBV2 combines with J gene TRBJ2-7, with TRBD1 matching 7 bases. This CDR3 has 13 residues. The trim removed 6 bases at V and 6 bases at J, leaving 8 bases unmatched. In germline, CDR1 is SNHLY, CDR2 FYNNEI. The chain's CDR3 is CASSAETGSEQYF. CDR3 nucleotide sequence: TGTGCCAGCAGCGCCGAGACAGGGTCCGAGCAGTACTTC. Variable domain in full (rest from reference TRBV2 and TRBJ2-7): EPEVTQTPSHQVTQMGQEVILRCVPISNHLYFYWYRQILGQKVEFLVSFYNNEISEKSEIFDDQFSVERPDGSNFTLKIRSTKLEDSAMYFCASSAETGSEQYFGPGTRLTVT.

V is TRBV24-1 and J is TRBJ2-1; TRBD2 aligns across 8 bases. The V gene's germline CDR1 is KGHDR and CDR2 SFDVKD. This CDR3 has 17 amino acids. V was pared by 4 bases and J by 4 bases, with 11 bases of the junction left unmatched. Here the CDR3 reads CATSDSGLAATYNEQFF. The CDR3 DNA follows: TGTGCCACCAGTGACTCAGGACTAGCTGCGACTTACAATGAGCAGTTCTTC.

The rearrangement joins TRBV6-1 to TRBJ1-4, with unresolved D. The CDR3 length is 15 residues. Trimming pared 0 bases from V and 7 bases from J, leaving 12 bases between. CDR1 and CDR2 from the germline V gene are MNHNS and SASEGT. The CDR3 region is CASSEARASAEKLFF. As DNA, the CDR3 is TGTGCCAGCAGTGAAGCGCGGGCCAGCGCTGAAAAACTGTTTTTT.

The rearrangement uses TRBV28 and TRBJ2-7, with TRBD2 identical over 11 bases. The CDR3 runs 15 residues. Germline-derived CDR1 and CDR2 are MDHEN and SYDVKM. The V gene end was trimmed by 3 bases and the J gene end by 3 bases; junction bases not matched to a gene: 4. CDR3 region: CASSFGLAGLYEQYF. The CDR3 DNA is TGTGCCAGCAGTTTTGGACTAGCGGGTCTCTACGAGCAGTACTTC.

This sequence joins TRBV5-1 and TRBJ2-1; TRBD1 might be the D (5 bases). V was cut by 5 bases and J by 6 bases, with 27 bases left in between. In germline, CDR1 is SGHRS, CDR2 YFSETQ. The CDR3 covers 18 residues. This CDR3 reads CASSLPGLGAIYFNEQFF. In DNA form, the CDR3 reads TGCGCCAGCAGTTTGCCAGGGTTAGGGGCTATCTATTTCAATGAGCAGTTCTTC.

CDR3 bases: TGTGCCAGCAGCGTAGAACAGGGGTTTTCTGGCTACACCTTC. Its protein is CASSVEQGFSGYTF. This chain links TRBV9 with TRBJ1-2, with 7 positions matching TRBD1. Germline V gene data show CDR1 as SGDLS and CDR2 as YYNGEE. CDR3 length: 14 amino acids. The trim removed 0 bases at V and 7 bases at J, leaving 6 bases unmatched.

The CDR3 sequence: CASRSSGGARYEQYF. The CDR3 region has the DNA TGCGCCAGCAGGTCTAGCGGGGGGGCAAGGTACGAGCAGTACTTC. The J gene is TRBJ2-7, the V gene TRBV5-1, with 12 bases identical to TRBD2. This CDR3 has 15 residues. Trimming removed 5 bases from V and 4 bases from J; junction bases left unmatched: 7. Germline V gives CDR1 SGHRS, CDR2 YFSETQ.

The chain employs TRBV5-1 and TRBJ1-2, with no clear D. Germline assignment: CDR1 SGHRS and CDR2 YFSETQ. This CDR3 region has 12 residues. V was pared by 1 base and J by 6 bases, with 7 bases between. The CDR3 DNA reads as TGCGCCAGCAGCTTGTTGCGGGATGGCTACACCTTC. Translating gives CASSLLRDGYTF. The complete variable domain, with remaining parts taken from reference TRBV5-1 and TRBJ1-2, reads KAGVTQTPRYLIKTRGQQVTLSCSPISGHRSVSWYQQTPGQGLQFLFEYFSETQRNKGNFPGRFSGRQFSNSRSEMNVSTLELGDSALYLCASSLLRDGYTFGSGTRLTVV.

The chain couples TRBV4-3 to TRBJ2-1, with D unresolved. From germline, CDR1 is LGHNA and CDR2 YSLEER. The germline V and J ends were trimmed by 2 bases and 3 bases, with 26 bases remaining between them. The CDR3 length is 20 residues. CDR3 protein: CASSQRRVKDPLNYYNEQFF. The DNA of the CDR3 is TGCGCCAGCAGCCAACGCCGGGTCAAAGATCCTCTCAACTACTACAATGAGCAGTTCTTC.